This record concerns one T cell receptor (beta chain) sequence. The clone's antigen remains unknown. Library creation used the immunoSEQ multiplex PCR assay. The multiplex PCR relied on a mix of 60 forward primers for TCR Vbeta segments and 13 reverse primers for TCR Jbeta segments. The CDR3 region of rearranged TCR beta genes was amplified from genomic DNA by a multiplex PCR assay. Amplified TCR beta libraries were sequenced as 87-base-pair reads on the Illumina HiSeq System. As for how the authors treated the data: Across the 500 to 750 repertoires, a later analysis counted tens of millions of unique TCR beta chains, around 11 million of which were shared by at least two donors. Raw reads were error-corrected and collapsed into unique sequences with a nearest-neighbor algorithm that merged closely related sequences to remove PCR and sequencing errors. Alignment of CDR3 sequences to IMGT reference sequences was used to assign V, D and J gene segments. Each retained sequence needed at least a six-nucleotide match to both a V gene segment and a J gene segment. Rearrangements were called productive when the CDR3 lacked stop codons and stayed in frame with V and J; all others were non-productive. CDR3 was defined according to IMGT convention as the region running from the second conserved V-encoded cysteine to the conserved J-encoded phenylalanine. The earlier analysis of 587 of the donors excluded any sequence lacking an unambiguous match to a single V gene segment. An earlier analysis of 587 of the donors classified V segments as functional when productive rearrangements were above 56.7% and as segregating when the standard deviation between donors was above 5%. A statistical classification framework was built to diagnose cytomegalovirus status from the catalog of TCR beta chain sequences. In a later analysis, V and J genes were assigned by comparing TCR nucleotide sequences against IMGT/GENE-DB human TR gene sequences. Using the TCRdist pipeline, a later analysis assigned CDR3 sequences along with most-parsimonious VDJ recombination scenarios. A later analysis defined each TCR beta chain by its CDR3 amino acid sequence plus V-gene family, and excluded reads lacking a unique V-gene family. As a way to deal with suspected cross-contamination and a sequencing artifact, a later analysis dropped more than 500 nucleotide sequences that were highly shared and had low generation probability. For each public chain, a later analysis derived a clonal expansion index from normalized ranks of inferred template counts within each repertoire. Generation probabilities in a later analysis came from a VDJ recombination model fitted to out-of-frame rearrangements, and those results were checked against IGoR. Hypergeometric tests were used in a later analysis to score TCR-TCR, TCR-HLA and TCR-CMV co-occurrence, with a repertoire-size bias correction applied to the TCR pairs. In a later analysis, false discovery rates were estimated by permuting HLA or CMV assignments 20 times. In a later analysis, co-occurring TCRs were grouped using DBSCAN, and TCRdist sequence similarity was added for clustering within HLA-allele-positive subsets. For co-occurrence clustering, repertoires with fewer than 30,000 or more than 120,000 public chains were excluded, along with roughly 5 repertoires with anomalous nucleotide sharing. The table was pulled from immuneACCESS by TCRdb, which kept in-frame rearrangements only. Such tables lose some clones; where checked, under half of the loss comes from unresolved V genes, and the rest has no known cause. V and J calls plus clone size are reproduced from that table; the DNA served to infer D and trimming. The table for this sample lists 150,000 or so clones. The ten largest make up 1.5% to 2% of the sample.

The data originate from a study of cytomegalovirus exposure and HLA in healthy donors (dated by TCRdb to the late 2010s). Study-wide context: According to an earlier analysis of several hundred of the donors, 150 million to 200 million T cells yielded 100 million or so unique TCR beta sequences and approximately 300 Gb of sequence data. An early release that covered some 640 HLA-typed donors contained approximately 300 gigabases of sequencing data and 65 million to 100 million unique TCR sequences. Of the approximately 400 genotyped donors, approximately 83% fell in the genetic ancestry cluster associated with self-reported Caucasian donors. The aim of the study was to test whether cataloging public T cell receptors could identify signatures of past pathogen exposure. The T cell repertoires of around 730 subjects were profiled by immunosequencing and related to cytomegalovirus serostatus. A separate validation cohort of approximately 130 different subjects was used in addition to the 666-subject first cohort. To predict cytomegalovirus infection status, the study brought together high-throughput TCR immunosequencing, statistical association of individual TCRs with disease status, and machine learning. To study patterns of TCR occurrence, a later analysis re-analyzed previously published TCR beta repertoires from 650 to 750 donors and added high-resolution HLA genotyping. Rather than using new phenotypic data, the later analysis identified candidate immune exposures from TCR beta sequences and from how often those sequences occurred across donors. In an earlier analysis of about 590 of the donors, high-throughput TCR beta sequencing was used to judge whether each TCR beta V gene segment behaved as functional or pseudogenic. Donor age, sex, ethnicity and CMV serostatus were compiled alongside the repertoire data. A later genetic analysis took genome-wide SNP genotypes for about 65% of the 666 donors and used that subset as a discovery cohort. Every repertoire in the discovery cohort had been generated on one and the same sequencing platform. Both class I and class II loci were covered by HLA typing, at four-digit resolution. The number of typed donors differed by locus: 629-630 for A, B, C, DRB1 and DQB1; 500 to 550 for DQA1; roughly 600 for DPA1; and about 450 for DPB1. Because of strong linkage in the cohort, roughly five DR-DQ haplotypes were treated as single units for association and clustering. Among a few hundred genotyped donors of the cohort, an average of around 240,000 unique TCR beta nucleotide sequences were sequenced per donor, around 20% of them non-productive.

The cohort comprised some 730 healthy bone marrow donors. At the time of sampling, every cohort member was nominally healthy, though immune exposures that went unrecorded were likely present. The donor tested CMV seronegative and was one of the 352 seronegative cohort members. Each donor provided a peripheral blood sample, and peripheral blood mononuclear cells were used for TCR beta sequencing. Genomic DNA extraction from the blood cell samples was performed with the Qiagen DNeasy Blood Extraction Kit. General findings and caveats noted by the study authors: Three of the identified cytomegalovirus-associated TCR beta chains were confirmed in vitro to be specific for cytomegalovirus antigens. According to a later genetic analysis, donors in an Asian-associated ancestry cluster had fewer N-insertions in productive TCRs than the approximately 700-donor mean. Because some donors lacked HLA typing at each locus, the association tests relied only on the typed subset. In a later analysis, TCR association rates were found to vary across HLA loci, with the most associated TCRs seen for DRB1 alleles and the fewest for HLA-C alleles. Immune exposure information for the cohort was limited to CMV serostatus. Cytomegalovirus status was reported to be diagnosed by the classifier with high specificity and sensitivity in both the original and validation cohorts. Most TCR sequences were observed very rarely across donors, whereas some public TCRs were present in many individuals. In the study, approximately 160 TCR beta chains were listed as associated with cytomegalovirus. A cluster of highly shared sequence variants was judged likely to represent a technical artifact of the sequencing pipeline. In an earlier analysis of approximately 590 of the donors, most TCR beta V segments were observed in productive rearrangements about 90% or about 30% of the time, broadly matching IMGT annotations. A further reported finding was that TCR beta sequences accurately predicted the HLA-A and HLA-B alleles for most subjects in the first cohort. Only TCR beta chains were sequenced in this cohort, and the absence of alpha or paired-chain data limited detectable features. Strong co-occurrence of HLA alleles, especially DR and DQ, made assigning TCR associations to individual alleles difficult. An association between a missense DCLRE1C variant and V-gene and J-gene trimming of TCR beta chains was found in a later genetic analysis and replicated in an independent cohort. Roughly uniform sequencing depth across donors was assumed in presence/absence analyses, although this assumption may not hold. It was suggested by the authors that the approach could potentially be generalized to other disease states and immunological phenotypes. Compared with equally common non-associated chains, HLA-associated TCR beta chains in a later analysis were more clonally expanded and had lower generation probabilities. Several of the top co-occurrence clusters appeared to be linked to parvovirus B19, influenza, CMV and Epstein-Barr virus, according to a later analysis. The 87-base-pair reads could not distinguish some IMGT-functional V segments, including TRBV6-2 and TRBV6-3, so those segments were excluded. A later analysis associated approximately 17,000 TCR beta sequences with specific HLA alleles at a false discovery rate of 0.05. A later analysis found that most CMV-associated TCR beta chains appeared HLA-restricted, with HLA associations seemingly driven largely by CMV exposure. Linkage disequilibrium might explain the correlated functional status among segregating V segments, but an unknown experimental factor could not be excluded. Seventeen rarely observed V segments, including chromosome 9 orphons, were excluded from the earlier analysis of 550 to 700 of the donors because counts were too low.

CDR1 and CDR2 are read off the germline V gene as SGHNT and YENEEA. At the junction V is shortened by 5 bases and J by 0 bases; bases outside the gene matches: 4. The CDR3 measures 14 amino acids from cysteine to phenylalanine. Only the CDR3 DNA stays, 42 bases, in frame from base 1. The origin of this receptor is a man aged 18 to 29 in good health and CMV-seronegative. The sequence links TRBV11-3 to TRBJ2-7, and TRBD1 aligns with 7 junction nucleotides. Specimen: PBMCs. CDR3 loop: CASSTRQGSYEQYF. The nucleotides are TGTGCCAGCAGCACCCGACAGGGCTCCTACGAGCAGTACTTC.